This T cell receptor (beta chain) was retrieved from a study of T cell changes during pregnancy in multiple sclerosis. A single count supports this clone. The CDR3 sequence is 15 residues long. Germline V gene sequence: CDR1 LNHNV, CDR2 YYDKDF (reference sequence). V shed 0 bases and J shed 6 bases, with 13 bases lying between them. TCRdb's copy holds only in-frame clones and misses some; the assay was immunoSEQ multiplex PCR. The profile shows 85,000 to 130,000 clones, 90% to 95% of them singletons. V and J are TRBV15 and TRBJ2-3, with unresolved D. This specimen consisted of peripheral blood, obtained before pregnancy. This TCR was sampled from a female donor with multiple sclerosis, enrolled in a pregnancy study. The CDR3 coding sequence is TGTGCCACCAGCAGAGAGGGTCTAGTAGGTGATACGCAGTATTTT. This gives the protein CATSREGLVGDTQYF.